The 31 T cell receptor beta chains given below trace back to one sample, sequenced in a study of control samples from healthy donors and cancer patients. Generated by immunoSEQ multiplex PCR, the TCRdb table keeps only in-frame clones and is missing some. The sample has about 160,000 clones, over 95% seen once. The specimen sequenced was blood. These receptors all come from a woman in her twenties or thirties in good health.

The chain links TRBV28 to TRBJ1-2; D unclear. Trimming left V 5 bases short and J 7 bases short, with 14 bases between. CDR1 and CDR2 (germline): MDHEN, SYDVKM. The CDR3 contains 13 residues. In nucleotides, the CDR3 is TGTGCCAGCAGTCTTGCTGGGAGAAGTGGCTACACCTTC. It specifies CASSLAGRSGYTF.

This clone showed up just once. The V gene is TRBV18, the J gene TRBJ1-6; D is possibly TRBD1 (6 bases). Trimming cost V 3 bases and J 6 bases, with 9 bases left between them. This CDR3 spans 14 amino acids. Germline CDR1 is KGHSH and CDR2 is LQKENI. The CDR3, as DNA: TGTGCCAGCTCACCGCGACAGGTTAATTCACCCCTCCACTTT. Its translation is CASSPRQVNSPLHF.

The chain couples TRBV12-3 or TRBV12-4 to TRBJ1-4; D is ambiguous. The ends were cut back, 6 bases at V and 7 bases at J, with 6 bases in the middle. The CDR3 runs 11 residues. Here the CDR3 reads CASSLSEKLFF. DNA for the CDR3: TGTGCCAGCAGCCTTTCTGAAAAACTGTTTTTT.

CDR3 protein: CASSAISGIMDEQFF. The CDR3 nucleotides read TGTGCCAGCAGTGCCATTAGCGGGATCATGGATGAGCAGTTCTTC. The rearrangement links TRBV25-1 to TRBJ2-1, with 8 bases fitting TRBD2. Germline CDR1 and CDR2: MGHDK and SYGVNS. With 4 bases clipped from V and 8 bases from J, the junction kept 10 bases outside the gene matches. The CDR3 runs to 15 residues.

V usage is TRBV11-2 and J usage is TRBJ1-2, with 10 bases fitting TRBD1. J was trimmed by 2 bases and V by 5 bases; bases with no gene match: 14. Germline CDR1 is SGHAT and CDR2 is FQNNGV. The length of the CDR3 is 18 residues. CDR3 bases: TGTGCCAGCAGCCCTTACCCCTGGGACAGGGGACCCAACTATGGCTACACCTTC. Translated, it gives CASSPYPWDRGPNYGYTF.

The chain employs TRBV5-1 and TRBJ1-1, with a possible D match to TRBD1 (6 bases). The CDR3 extends over 16 amino acids. Trimming left V 0 bases short and J 0 bases short, with 12 bases between. The germline V gene encodes CDR1 SGHRS and CDR2 YFSETQ. CDR3 residues: CASSLAQGVMNTEAFF. In nucleotides, the CDR3 is TGCGCCAGCAGCTTGGCACAGGGAGTCATGAACACTGAAGCTTTCTTT.

This clone has only one observation. Other DNA variants within this sample encode the same CDR3. V usage is TRBV6-5 and J usage is TRBJ1-5; the D is unclear. Germline CDR1 MNHEY, CDR2 SVGAGI. Trimming pared 0 bases from V and 5 bases from J, leaving 5 bases between. This CDR3 contains 13 residues. CDR3 in amino acids: CASSYSEDQPQHF. The CDR3 DNA reads TGTGCCAGCAGTTACTCGGAGGATCAGCCCCAGCATTTT.

V and J are TRBV6-1 and TRBJ1-2; unclear D gene. The germline V gene encodes CDR1 MNHNS and CDR2 SASEGT. With 0 bases removed from V and 3 bases from J, the gap between germline ends came to 8 bases. The CDR3 extends over 14 amino acids. The CDR3 region has the DNA TGTGCCAGCAGTGAAGCTGCCGGTTACTATGGCTACACCTTC. Protein product: CASSEAAGYYGYTF.

The chain joins TRBV7-6 to TRBJ2-7; D call uncertain. Germline CDR1 reads SGHVS; CDR2 reads FNYEAQ. This CDR3 contains 13 residues. V was clipped by 1 base and J by 6 bases, with 10 bases between them. CDR3 in amino acids: CASSLGPSREQYF. The CDR3 region has the DNA TGTGCCAGCAGCTTAGGACCATCGCGCGAGCAGTACTTC.

The chain has TRBV29-1 and TRBJ1-1, with 7 bases fitting TRBD1. The CDR3 runs 13 residues. With 3 bases clipped from V and 4 bases from J, the junction kept 5 bases outside the gene matches. Per the germline V gene, CDR1 is SQVTM and CDR2 is ANQGSEA. Written as DNA, the CDR3 is TGCAGCGTTGACAGGGGGGGGACCACTGAAGCTTTCTTT. Amino acids: CSVDRGGTTEAFF.

The V and J genes are TRBV21-1 and TRBJ1-3; no check of the table's D call, TRBD1, against the DNA was made. TRBV21-1 is reported as a pseudogene. CDR3 length equals 13 residues. CDR3 amino acids: CASSKHSGNTIYF. The DNA for the CDR3 is TGTGCCAGCAGCAAACACTCTGGAAACACCATATATTTT.

The chain uses TRBV6-2 or TRBV6-3 and TRBJ2-4, with no clear D. The CDR3 loop spans 16 amino acids. Trimming took 4 bases from V and 3 from J, leaving 16 bases between them. The germline gives CDR1 MNHEY, CDR2 SVGEGT. The CDR3 bases are TGTGCCAGCAGTTCTCCGGGTCTCTGGGGCAAAAACATTCAGTACTTC. This translates into CASSSPGLWGKNIQYF.

The rearrangement uses TRBV12-3 or TRBV12-4 and TRBJ2-7; TRBD1 matches 9 bases. Trimming took 3 bases from V and 4 from J; bases not matched to a gene: 1. This CDR3 spans 13 amino acids. The CDR3 sequence is CASSLGTGYEQYF. CDR3 bases: TGTGCCAGCAGTTTGGGGACAGGGTACGAGCAGTACTTC.

This clone was observed a single time. The CDR3: CASSPMGPAYNEQFF. Here the CDR3 DNA reads TGTGCCAGCAGCCCGATGGGGCCTGCCTACAATGAGCAGTTCTTC. The rearrangement links TRBV9 to TRBJ2-1; tentatively, D is TRBD1 (5 bases). The CDR3 is 15 residues long. Germline V lookup: CDR1 SGDLS, CDR2 YYNGEE. Trimming pared 4 bases from V and 2 bases from J, leaving 13 bases between.

The V call is TRBV5-3, the J call TRBJ1-1; no firm D call. TRBV5-3 is sorted into the ORF group, with uncertain function. Trimming took 0 bases from V and 1 from J, leaving 22 bases between them. CDR3 size: 19 residues. The CDR3 DNA reads as TGTGCCAGAAGCTTGGACCTACCTCCTACAGAGGACCCGAACACTGAAGCTTTCTTT. This sequence encodes CARSLDLPPTEDPNTEAFF.

This clone was counted once. V and J are TRBV24-1 and TRBJ2-5; 12 positions match TRBD1. CDR3 length: 18 amino acids. Trimming at V came to 4 bases and at J to 5 bases, leaving 13 bases not matched to a gene. Germline lookup yields CDR1 KGHDR and CDR2 SFDVKD. CDR3 in amino acids: CATSDPTPRDRGHETQYF. Written as DNA, the CDR3 is TGTGCCACCAGTGACCCGACCCCCCGGGACAGGGGGCATGAGACCCAGTACTTC.

V and J are TRBV18 and TRBJ2-5; D call uncertain. The CDR3 length is 14 residues. The V end lost 3 bases, the J end lost 4 bases, and 12 bases lay between the germline ends. CDR1 is KGHSH, CDR2 LQKENI, per germline. CDR3 DNA sequence: TGTGCCAGCTCACCTGAGCATGGGCGAGAGACCCAGTACTTC. As protein: CASSPEHGRETQYF.

V and J are TRBV27 and TRBJ1-1, with D maybe TRBD1 (6 bases). Germline loops: CDR1 MNHEY, CDR2 SMNVEV (reference sequence). V lost 8 bases, J lost 0 bases, and 13 bases lay in between. The CDR3 loop spans 14 amino acids. CDR3 residues: CASPQGKMNTEAFF. CDR3 nucleotides: TGTGCCAGCCCTCAGGGGAAAATGAACACTGAAGCTTTCTTT.

The chain combines TRBV5-4 with TRBJ2-2; 8 nucleotides align to TRBD1. Germline CDR1 reads SGHNT; CDR2 reads YYREEE (reference sequence). Losses at the gene ends were 1 base for V and 0 bases for J; bases not matched to a gene: 2. The CDR3 sequence is 16 residues long. The CDR3 sequence is CASSLLRGPNTGELFF. DNA of the CDR3: TGTGCCAGCAGCTTGCTCAGGGGGCCGAACACCGGGGAGCTGTTTTTT.

The genes are TRBV5-1 and TRBJ2-5, with 7 bases identical to TRBD1. Germline CDR1 is SGHRS and CDR2 is YFSETQ. V was pared by 4 bases and J by 4 bases, with 16 bases of the junction left unmatched. The CDR3 contains 17 residues. The CDR3 DNA reads TGCGCCAGCAGCATTGGACCGACAGGGAGAGGATCAGAGACCCAGTACTTC. Residues: CASSIGPTGRGSETQYF.

This chain uses TRBV4-1 with TRBJ2-2; TRBD2 matches at 10 bases. The CDR3 loop spans 18 amino acids. V lost 1 base to trimming and J lost 4 bases; unmatched junction nucleotides: 9. Per the germline V gene, CDR1 is MGHRA and CDR2 is YSYEKL. The CDR3 DNA reads TGCGCCAGCAGCCAAGCAATTGGCAGCGGGGGGGGCACCGGGGAGCTGTTTTTT. Translated: CASSQAIGSGGGTGELFF.

The rearrangement joins TRBV6-5 to TRBJ1-5, with D unclear. CDR1 and CDR2 (germline): MNHEY, SVGAGI. V gave up 0 bases and J gave up 3 bases, with 9 bases separating them. The CDR3 totals 15 residues. The CDR3 coding sequence is TGTGCCAGCAGTTACTCGGAGGGAGACAATCAGCCCCAGCATTTT. Its translation: CASSYSEGDNQPQHF.

The chain joins TRBV4-1 to TRBJ1-1, with 7 bases matching TRBD1. Germline-derived CDR1 and CDR2 are MGHRA and YSYEKL. The CDR3 sequence is 14 residues long. Unmatched junction bases numbered 3, after V lost 1 base and J lost 4 bases. As DNA, the CDR3 is TGCGCCAGCAGCCAAGCACAGGGGACCACTGAAGCTTTCTTT. As protein: CASSQAQGTTEAFF.

V is TRBV12-5 and J is TRBJ2-1, with 10 bases matching TRBD2. Per germline, CDR1 LGHNT and CDR2 FRNRAP. This CDR3 spans 14 amino acids. The junction had 7 bases not matched to a gene; V was cut back by 7 bases and J by 7 bases. CDR3 loop: CASVSSGSFNEQFF. CDR3 DNA: TGTGCTAGTGTCTCTAGCGGGAGCTTTAATGAGCAGTTCTTC.

This chain joins TRBV2 and TRBJ1-4; D call uncertain. The CDR3 length is 14 residues. V was cut by 6 bases and J by 1 base, with 9 bases left in between. Per the germline V gene, CDR1 is SNHLY and CDR2 is FYNNEI. The CDR3 reads CASRYERTNEKLFF. The CDR3 DNA reads TGTGCCAGCAGGTACGAGAGAACTAATGAAAAACTGTTTTTT.

The chain links TRBV7-9 to TRBJ2-7; TRBD1 aligns across 9 bases. V trimming: 2 bases; J trimming: 5 bases; junction bases outside the gene matches: 13. The CDR3 has 17 residues. The germline CDR1 and CDR2 sequences are SEHNR and FQNEAQ (reference sequence). In DNA form, the CDR3 reads TGTGCCAGCAGCTTATTTACCCCGGGACAGGGTTTCCACGAGCAGTACTTC. Translated, it gives CASSLFTPGQGFHEQYF.

This clone was recorded only once. V gene TRBV3-1 (or the pseudogene TRBV3-2) combines with J gene TRBJ2-5, with D perhaps matching TRBD1 (6 bases). The CDR3 has 15 residues. The germline gives CDR1 LGHDT, CDR2 YNNKEL (reference sequence). V was clipped by 2 bases and J by 5 bases, with 15 bases between them. The CDR3 region has the DNA TGTGCCAGCAGCCAACCCCCCCAGGGGCGCGAGACCCAGTACTTC. This codes for CASSQPPQGRETQYF.

The chain has TRBV5-4 and TRBJ2-1, with TRBD2 matching over 12 bases. CDR1 and CDR2 from the germline V gene are SGHNT and YYREEE (reference sequence). V lost 2 bases, J lost 1 base, and 7 bases stayed unmatched. This CDR3 spans 18 amino acids. The DNA of the CDR3 is TGTGCCAGCAGCTTATCTAGCGGGGGGGCCCAGTCCTACAATGAGCAGTTCTTC. As protein: CASSLSSGGAQSYNEQFF.

The rearrangement uses TRBV28 and TRBJ2-7; D gene unclear. CDR1 MDHEN and CDR2 SYDVKM come from the germline V gene. V was clipped by 7 bases and J by 0 bases, with 10 bases between them. This CDR3 spans 13 amino acids. The DNA of the CDR3 is TGTGCCAGCAAGCGTGCCAGCTCCTACGAGCAGTACTTC. Its translation: CASKRASSYEQYF. Together with reference TRBV28 and TRBJ2-7, the CDR3 gives the full variable domain: DVKVTQSSRYLVKRTGEKVFLECVQDMDHENMFWYRQDPGLGLRLIYFSYDVKMKEKGDIPEGYSVSREKKERFSLILESASTNQTSMYLCASKRASSYEQYFGPGTRLTVT.

The rearrangement joins TRBV13 to TRBJ1-2; weak D call: TRBD1 (6 bases). Germline V lookup: CDR1 PRHDT, CDR2 FYEKMQ (reference sequence). The CDR3 has 16 residues. The V gene lost 5 bases and the J gene lost 2 bases, with 18 bases spanning the gap. The CDR3 coding sequence is TGTGCCAGCAGCCCTTGGGGGGGCACGGGCAACTATGGCTACACCTTC. This sequence encodes CASSPWGGTGNYGYTF.

This chain links TRBV5-1 with TRBJ2-7, with 10 positions matching TRBD1. Trimming cost V 4 bases and J 3 bases; bases outside gene matches: 4. Germline V gene data show CDR1 as SGHRS and CDR2 as YFSETQ. This CDR3 spans 14 amino acids. CDR3 nucleotide sequence: TGCGCCAGCAGCACCGGGACAGGGGTCTACGAGCAGTACTTC. Its translation: CASSTGTGVYEQYF.